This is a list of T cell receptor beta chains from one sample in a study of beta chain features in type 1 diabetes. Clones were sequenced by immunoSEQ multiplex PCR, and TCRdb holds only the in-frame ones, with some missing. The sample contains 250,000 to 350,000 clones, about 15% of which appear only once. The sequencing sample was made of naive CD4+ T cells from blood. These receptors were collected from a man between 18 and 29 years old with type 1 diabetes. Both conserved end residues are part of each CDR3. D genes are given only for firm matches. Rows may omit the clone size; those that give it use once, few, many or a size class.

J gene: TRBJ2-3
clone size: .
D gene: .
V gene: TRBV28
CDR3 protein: CASSPLRGGSTDTQYF
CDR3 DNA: TGTGCCAGCAGTCCACTTCGAGGAGGTTCCACAGATACGCAGTATTTT

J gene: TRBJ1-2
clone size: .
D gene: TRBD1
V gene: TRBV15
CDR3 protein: CATSRDRGIGYTF
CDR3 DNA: TGTGCCACCAGCAGGGACAGGGGAATAGGCTACACCTTC

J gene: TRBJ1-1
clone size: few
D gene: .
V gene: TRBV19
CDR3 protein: CASSIRNTEAFF
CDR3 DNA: TGTGCCAGTAGTATCAGGAACACTGAAGCTTTCTTT

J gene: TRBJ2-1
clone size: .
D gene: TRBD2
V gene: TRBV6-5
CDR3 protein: CASSYRGGYNEQFF
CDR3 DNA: TGTGCCAGCAGTTATCGGGGGGGATACAATGAGCAGTTCTTC

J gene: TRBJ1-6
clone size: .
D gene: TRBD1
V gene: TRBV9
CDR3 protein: CASSSSRGTVNSPLHF
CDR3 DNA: TGTGCCAGCAGCTCAAGCCGCGGGACAGTTAATTCACCCCTCCACTTT

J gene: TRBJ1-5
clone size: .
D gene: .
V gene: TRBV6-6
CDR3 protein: CASSSIGQQPQHF
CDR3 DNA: TGTGCCAGCAGTTCAATCGGACAACAGCCCCAGCATTTT

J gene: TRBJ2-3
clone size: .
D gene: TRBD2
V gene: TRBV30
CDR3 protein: CAWSRLAGAADTQYF
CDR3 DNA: TGTGCCTGGAGTCGCCTAGCGGGAGCAGCAGATACGCAGTATTTT

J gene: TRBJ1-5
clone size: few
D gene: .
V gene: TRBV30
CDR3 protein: CAWSDTGIDQPQHF
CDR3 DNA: TGTGCCTGGAGCGATACAGGGATCGATCAGCCCCAGCATTTT

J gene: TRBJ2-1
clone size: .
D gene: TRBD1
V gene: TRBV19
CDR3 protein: CASSQGPGQGEGDEQFF
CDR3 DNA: TGTGCCAGTAGTCAAGGTCCGGGACAGGGGGAAGGCGATGAGCAGTTCTTC

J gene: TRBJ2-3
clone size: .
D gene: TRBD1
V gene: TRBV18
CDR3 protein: CASSRGQADTDTQYF
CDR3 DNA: TGTGCCAGCTCACGCGGACAGGCCGACACAGATACGCAGTATTTT

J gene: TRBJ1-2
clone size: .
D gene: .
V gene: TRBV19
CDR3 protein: CASSIAGWHGYTF
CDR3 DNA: TGTGCCAGTAGTATCGCAGGGTGGCATGGCTACACCTTC

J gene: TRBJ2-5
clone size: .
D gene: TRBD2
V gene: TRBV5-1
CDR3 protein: CASSLGLAGQETQYF
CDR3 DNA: TGCGCCAGCAGCTTGGGACTAGCCGGCCAAGAGACCCAGTACTTC

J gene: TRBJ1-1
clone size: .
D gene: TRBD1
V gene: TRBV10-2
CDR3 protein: CASSDLMAGGTEAFF
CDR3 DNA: TGCGCCAGCAGTGACCTGATGGCAGGGGGCACTGAAGCTTTCTTT

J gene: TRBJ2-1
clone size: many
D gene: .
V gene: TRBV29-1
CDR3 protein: CSVLPYNEQFF
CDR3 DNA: TGCAGCGTCCTTCCTTACAATGAGCAGTTCTTC

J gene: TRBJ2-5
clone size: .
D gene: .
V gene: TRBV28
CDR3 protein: CASSLFHRSGAQYF
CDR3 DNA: TGTGCCAGCAGTTTATTCCACAGGTCGGGAGCCCAGTACTTC

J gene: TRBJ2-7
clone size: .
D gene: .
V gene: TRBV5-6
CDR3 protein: CASSFSQRGYEQYF
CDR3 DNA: TGTGCCAGCAGCTTTAGTCAACGGGGCTACGAGCAGTACTTC

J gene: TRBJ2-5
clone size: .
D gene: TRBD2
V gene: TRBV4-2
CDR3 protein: CASSQDPTSGTYQETQYF
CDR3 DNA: TGTGCCAGCAGCCAAGATCCCACTAGCGGGACCTACCAAGAGACCCAGTACTTC

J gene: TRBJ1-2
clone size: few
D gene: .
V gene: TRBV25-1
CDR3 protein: CASSEYSRVDGYTF
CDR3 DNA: TGTGCCAGCAGTGAATATTCCCGTGTTGATGGCTACACCTTC

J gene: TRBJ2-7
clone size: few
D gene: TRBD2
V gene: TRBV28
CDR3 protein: CASSLGLAGAYEQYF
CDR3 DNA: TGTGCCAGCAGTTTGGGACTAGCGGGAGCCTACGAGCAGTACTTC

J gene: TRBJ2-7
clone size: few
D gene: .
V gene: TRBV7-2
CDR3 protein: CASSLVLAQYEQYF
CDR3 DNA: TGTGCCAGCAGCTTAGTTCTAGCGCAGTACGAGCAGTACTTC

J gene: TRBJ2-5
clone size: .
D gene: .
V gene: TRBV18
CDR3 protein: CASSPGQNQYF
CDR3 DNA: TGTGCCAGCTCACCGGGGCAGAACCAGTACTTC

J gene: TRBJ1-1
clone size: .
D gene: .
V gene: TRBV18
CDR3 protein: CASSHGEENTEAFF
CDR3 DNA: TGTGCCAGCTCCCACGGAGAGGAGAACACTGAAGCTTTCTTT

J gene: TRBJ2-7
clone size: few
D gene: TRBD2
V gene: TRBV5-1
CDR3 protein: CASSLAVTSGRASEQYF
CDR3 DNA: TGCGCCAGCAGCTTGGCCGTAACTAGCGGGAGGGCCAGCGAGCAGTACTTC

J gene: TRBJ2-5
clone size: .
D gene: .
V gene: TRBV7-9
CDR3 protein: CAGTEQETQYF
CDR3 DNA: TGTGCTGGTACAGAGCAAGAGACCCAGTACTTC

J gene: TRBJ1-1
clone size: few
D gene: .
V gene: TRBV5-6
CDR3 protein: CASTETGRGTEAFF
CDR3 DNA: TGTGCCAGCACCGAGACTGGGAGGGGCACTGAAGCTTTCTTT

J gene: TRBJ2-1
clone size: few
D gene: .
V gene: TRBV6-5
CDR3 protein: CASSFPGENEQFF
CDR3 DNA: TGTGCCAGCAGTTTTCCAGGGGAGAATGAGCAGTTCTTC

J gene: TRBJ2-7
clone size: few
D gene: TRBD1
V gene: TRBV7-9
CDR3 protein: CASSPQFKDRSSYEQYF
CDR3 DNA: TGTGCCAGCAGCCCCCAATTTAAGGACAGGTCATCCTACGAGCAGTACTTC

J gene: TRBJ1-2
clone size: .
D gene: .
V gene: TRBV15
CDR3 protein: CATSRDSYGYTF
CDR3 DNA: TGTGCCACCAGCAGAGACAGCTATGGCTACACCTTC